These 10 T cell receptor beta chains share one sample of origin, sequenced in a study of shared clonotypes between healthy human individuals (dated by TCRdb to about 2020). Libraries were made using the immunoSEQ multiplex PCR assay. TCRdb mirrors the immuneACCESS table, restricted to in-frame sequences. Some clones are absent from its copies; in checked studies, under half trace to an unresolved V gene, and the reason for the others is unknown. The sample includes about 360,000 clones, with around 79% observed a single time. Roughly 10% of the sample is in the top ten clones. The sample consisted of memory CD4+ T cells sorted from blood. The sample's cell subset or site label, in plain terms: CD45RA-negative fraction. The receptor source for this set is a man aged 25-45 years in good health.

The chain links TRBV5-8 to TRBJ2-7, with unresolved D. CDR3 length: 13 residues. Germline V lookup: CDR1 SGHTS, CDR2 YDEGEE. Trimming pared 0 bases from V and 6 bases from J, leaving 10 bases between. Written as DNA, the CDR3 is TGTGCCAGCAGCTTGGGTCAGGTAGCCGAGCAGTACTTC. Encoded protein: CASSLGQVAEQYF.

V and J are TRBV28 and TRBJ2-7; possibly TRBD2 for D (5 bases). Looked up from germline, CDR1 is MDHEN and CDR2 is SYDVKM. V lost 2 bases to trimming and J lost 1 base, with 9 bases between them. This CDR3 is 14 amino acids long. In DNA, the CDR3 is TGTGCCAGCAGTTTAATTGAGGGTTCCTACGAGCAGTACTTC. This translates into CASSLIEGSYEQYF.

This chain links TRBV7-2 with TRBJ1-3, with 7 bases identical to TRBD1. J was trimmed by 2 bases and V by 3 bases; bases with no gene match: 10. The CDR3 covers 17 residues. CDR1 and CDR2 from the germline V gene are SGHTA and FQGNSA. CDR3 DNA: TGTGCCAGCAGCTTCACCGCTACAGGGGTGACTGGAAACACCATATATTTT. It is translated as CASSFTATGVTGNTIYF. Together with reference TRBV7-2 and TRBJ1-3, the CDR3 gives the full variable domain: GAGVSQSPSNKVTEKGKDVELRCDPISGHTALYWYRQSLGQGLEFLIYFQGNSAPDKSGLPSDRFSAERTGGSVSTLTIQRTQQEDSAVYLCASSFTATGVTGNTIYFGEGSWLTVV.

V and J are TRBV4-2 and TRBJ1-1, with D uncertain. The germline CDR1 and CDR2 sequences are LGHNA and YNFKEQ. V lost 3 bases, J lost 3 bases, and 5 bases lay in between. The CDR3 is 12 amino acids. CDR3 region: CASSQADTEAFF. The CDR3 DNA reads as TGTGCCAGCAGCCAGGCGGACACTGAAGCTTTCTTT.

The CDR3 nucleotides read TGCGCCAGCAGCCGTCCCTTACCACAGGGCAATGAGCAGTTCTTC. It yields the protein CASSRPLPQGNEQFF. The rearrangement links TRBV4-1 to TRBJ2-1; D perhaps matches TRBD1 (6 bases). With 4 bases removed from V and 6 bases from J, the gap between germline ends came to 16 bases. The CDR3 length is 15 residues. CDR1 is MGHRA, CDR2 YSYEKL, per germline.

The rearrangement links TRBV27 to TRBJ2-1; D call uncertain. Germline assignment: CDR1 MNHEY and CDR2 SMNVEV (reference sequence). V was clipped by 5 bases and J by 5 bases, with 13 bases between them. The CDR3 is 14 amino acids. Here the CDR3 reads CASSVSRIHNEQFF. The CDR3 DNA sequence: TGTGCCAGCAGTGTTTCAAGGATACACAATGAGCAGTTCTTC.

This clone has a single count. J is TRBJ1-1 and V is TRBV18; possible D gene TRBD1, 5 bases. Germline-derived CDR1 and CDR2 are KGHSH and LQKENI. The CDR3 is 14 amino acids. V lost 1 base and J lost 2, with 8 bases in between. CDR3 DNA sequence: TGTGCCAGCTCACCACGGACATCCAACACTGAAGCTTTCTTT. This gives the protein CASSPRTSNTEAFF.

The table lists this clone with a few counts. This chain joins TRBV14 and TRBJ1-3, with 7 nucleotides matching TRBD1. The length of the CDR3 is 15 residues. V was pared by 0 bases and J by 5 bases, with 4 bases of the junction left unmatched. The germline V gene has CDR1 SGHDN and CDR2 FVKESK. This CDR3 is CASSQERGRRNTIYF. CDR3 sequence (DNA): TGTGCCAGCAGCCAAGAAAGGGGGCGGCGAAACACCATATATTTT.

This clone was seen a handful of times. The chain recombines TRBV18 with TRBJ2-3; 7 bases line up with TRBD1. The CDR3 contains 16 residues. Germline V gives CDR1 KGHSH, CDR2 LQKENI. Unmatched junction bases numbered 8, after V lost 3 bases and J lost 2 bases. The CDR3 spells CASSPPGQIYTDTQYF. The CDR3 DNA reads TGTGCCAGCTCACCGCCGGGACAGATATACACAGATACGCAGTATTTT.

This chain uses TRBV4-3 with TRBJ2-5, with 7 bases fitting TRBD2. The CDR3 runs 19 residues. Germline V gene data show CDR1 as LGHNA and CDR2 as YSLEER. The trim removed 1 base at V and 1 base at J, leaving 15 bases unmatched. The CDR3 nucleotides are TGCGCCAGCAGCCAAGCCCCCTACCGAGTAGCGGGCCGCCAAGAGACCCAGTACTTC. Residues: CASSQAPYRVAGRQETQYF.